The clone carrying this T cell receptor (beta chain) turned up a few times. Antigen unknown. A sample-barcoded 5' primer and a J-beta primer mix were used in a second PCR of roughly 7 to 11 cycles. MiXCR was run by TCRdb on the 5' RACE reads, yielding one entry per CDR3 protein. The profile shows just over 1 million distinct CDR3 sequences, 35% to 55% of them singletons. The sample originates from a study of blood T cells in healthy people across ages. Each donor's blood draw was 7.5 to 10 milliliters of peripheral blood. They isolated at least 6 million PBMCs from each sample. Study-level findings and limits: Diversity was higher, and naive CD4+ cells more numerous, in long-lived donors than in aged donors. Those diversity estimates obtained from one million T cells were thought to be underestimates.

CDR1 DFQATT and CDR2 SNEGSKA come from the germline V gene (reference sequence). This CDR3 comprises 14 residues. V was clipped by 3 bases and J by 4 bases; unmatched bases: 9. This chain connects TRBV20-1 to TRBJ2-7; 7 nucleotides match TRBD2. The source is a woman aged 55-75 years in good health. Sequencing was done on a sample of blood. CDR3 loop: CSASRGLGRYEQYF. In DNA, the CDR3 is TGCAGTGCTAGCAGAGGACTAGGGAGATACGAGCAGTACTTC.